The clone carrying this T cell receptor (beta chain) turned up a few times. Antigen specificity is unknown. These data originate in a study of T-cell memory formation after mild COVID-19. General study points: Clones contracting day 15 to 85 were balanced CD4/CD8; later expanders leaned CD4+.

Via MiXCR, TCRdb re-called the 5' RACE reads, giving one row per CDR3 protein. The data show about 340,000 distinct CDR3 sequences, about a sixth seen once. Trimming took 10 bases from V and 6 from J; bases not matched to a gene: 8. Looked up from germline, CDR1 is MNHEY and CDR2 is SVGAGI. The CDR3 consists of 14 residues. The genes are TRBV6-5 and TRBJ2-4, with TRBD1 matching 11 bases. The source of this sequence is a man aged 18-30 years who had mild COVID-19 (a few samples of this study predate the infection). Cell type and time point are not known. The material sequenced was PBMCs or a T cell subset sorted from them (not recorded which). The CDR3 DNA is TGTGCCACCCGTGCGGACAGGGGGCTAAACATTCAGTACTTC. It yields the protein CATRADRGLNIQYF.